The 9 T cell receptor beta chains listed next were all sequenced from one sample in a study of control samples from healthy donors and cancer patients. Sequencing was performed with immunoSEQ multiplex PCR; in TCRdb, only in-frame clones are kept and a portion is missing. The repertoire consists of some 64,000 clones, with about 89% occurring once and the leading ten covering 2% to 2.5%. Sequencing was done on a sample of PBMCs. The receptor set was obtained from a woman aged 50 to 60 with head and neck cancer.

The chain combines TRBV5-4 with TRBJ1-3; D unclear. The V and J ends lost 3 bases and 4 bases respectively, with 17 bases between them. Per germline, CDR1 SGHNT and CDR2 YYREEE (reference sequence). The CDR3 covers 16 residues. CDR3 sequence reads: CASSSALPGVGNTIYF. DNA of the CDR3: TGTGCCAGCAGCTCCGCACTCCCGGGCGTAGGAAACACCATATATTTT.

As to this clone: At one end the junction does not follow the germline gene, possibly because of a read error. This chain joins TRBV4-3 and TRBJ1-2; D is possibly TRBD1 (5 bases). There are 16 residues in the CDR3. Germline values: CDR1 LGHNA, CDR2 YSLEER. CDR3 in amino acids: CTSSQGWARGFYGYTF. CDR3 sequence (DNA): TGCACCAGCAGCCAAGGGTGGGCAAGGGGATTCTATGGCTACACCTTC.

The V and J genes are TRBV5-6 and TRBJ2-2; the D gene is possibly TRBD1 (5 bases). Germline CDR1 SGHDT, CDR2 YYEEEE. V lost 4 bases, J lost 5 bases, and 12 bases lay in between. There are 14 residues in the CDR3. DNA of the CDR3: TGTGCCAGCAGCCTCAGGGTTTCAACCGGGGAGCTGTTTTTT. It is translated as CASSLRVSTGELFF. The full variable domain, with the rest looked up from reference TRBV5-6 and TRBJ2-2, is DAGVTQSPTHLIKTRGQQVTLRCSPKSGHDTVSWYQQALGQGPQFIFQYYEEEERQRGNFPDRFSGHQFPNYSSELNVNALLLGDSALYLCASSLRVSTGELFFGEGSRLTVL.

The chain couples TRBV19 to TRBJ1-1; 8 bases fit TRBD1. This CDR3 contains 16 residues. Per germline, CDR1 LNHDA and CDR2 SQIVND (reference sequence). V lost 3 bases and J lost 1; bases outside the gene matches: 7. The CDR3, as DNA: TGTGCCAGTAGTATTTTAGCGGGGACAGGGAACACTGAAGCTTTCTTT. Encoded protein: CASSILAGTGNTEAFF.

The V and J genes are TRBV2 and TRBJ2-7; 7 nucleotides agree with TRBD1. The length of the CDR3 is 14 residues. The germline V gene encodes CDR1 SNHLY and CDR2 FYNNEI. V lost 3 bases, J lost 0 bases, and 2 bases stayed unmatched. The CDR3 here is CASSDGTDSYEQYF. The CDR3 DNA reads as TGTGCCAGCAGTGACGGGACAGACTCCTACGAGCAGTACTTC.

The chain employs TRBV7-9 and TRBJ1-3, with 8 bases identical to TRBD1. J was trimmed by 1 base and V by 5 bases; bases with no gene match: 1. Germline CDR1 and CDR2: SEHNR and FQNEAQ (reference sequence). The CDR3 totals 14 residues. The CDR3, as DNA: TGTGCCAGCAGCCGGACAGGGTCTGGAAACACCATATATTTT. This codes for CASSRTGSGNTIYF.

The genes are TRBV5-4 and TRBJ2-2; tentative D call: TRBD2 (6 bases). Germline V gives CDR1 SGHNT, CDR2 YYREEE (reference sequence). This CDR3 has 14 amino acids. The germline V and J ends were trimmed by 4 bases and 7 bases, with 14 bases remaining between them. Here the CDR3 DNA reads TGTGCCAGCAGCCAACGACTAGTCGGCGGGGAGCTGTTTTTT. Translating gives CASSQRLVGGELFF.

This clone was counted a few times. The chain uses TRBV9 and TRBJ2-5; tentatively, D is TRBD1 (6 bases). CDR3 length: 15 amino acids. In germline, CDR1 is SGDLS, CDR2 YYNGEE. V was clipped by 3 bases and J by 3 bases, with 15 bases between them. CDR3 sequence: CASSAGTLGKETQYF. Here the CDR3 DNA reads TGTGCCAGCAGCGCCGGGACATTGGGGAAAGAGACCCAGTACTTC.

In its sample, this clone was seen once. The chain uses TRBV9 and TRBJ2-7, with 9 bases fitting TRBD2. Looked up from germline, CDR1 is SGDLS and CDR2 is YYNGEE. CDR3 length: 17 residues. The trim removed 0 bases at V and 0 bases at J, leaving 7 bases unmatched. This CDR3 reads CASSVAAGGFDSYEQYF. The CDR3 bases are TGTGCCAGCAGCGTAGCGGCGGGGGGGTTCGACTCCTACGAGCAGTACTTC.